This is a list of T cell receptor beta chains from one sample in a study of cytomegalovirus exposure and HLA in healthy donors. Libraries were prepared by immunoSEQ multiplex PCR; TCRdb keeps only in-frame clonotypes and omits some of them. The sample lists around 200,000 clones, roughly 84% seen once, with 1.5% to 2% in the top ten. Sequencing input: PBMCs. The origin of the receptors is a man aged 50 to 59 in good health and CMV-seronegative. Each CDR3 is given with its conserved first and last residue. Fields, in order: J gene, V gene, CDR3 protein.

>TRBJ2-3|TRBV15
CATSRDRTGRANTDTQYF
>TRBJ2-2|TRBV2
CAVKLAGPGELFF
>TRBJ1-4|TRBV4-1
CASSQASGATNEKLFF
>TRBJ1-5|TRBV28
CASSPRAGAQPQHF
>TRBJ2-5|TRBV30
CAWQLGTGGQETQYF
>TRBJ2-1|TRBV4-1
CASSPTSGLNEQFF
>TRBJ2-7|TRBV5-1
CASSLMGTGGSYEQYF
>TRBJ2-7|TRBV6-1
CASSENRGNTYEQYF
>TRBJ2-5|TRBV30
CAWSVRASGKETQYF
>TRBJ2-1|TRBV5-1
CASSLWQGGPGSYNEQFF
>TRBJ1-1|TRBV19
CASTFRGRTGLTPEAFF
>TRBJ1-2|TRBV6-1
CASSEGLTSLYGYTF
>TRBJ2-2|TRBV5-1
CASSFVRNTGELFF
>TRBJ2-3|TRBV7-9
CASSLGLDYQSTQYF
>TRBJ1-1|TRBV6-1
CASIRAGRANTEAFF
>TRBJ1-5|TRBV2
CASSRDSGQPQHF
>TRBJ1-5|TRBV11-2
CASSLVEDQPQHF
>TRBJ2-7|TRBV19
CASSIGQGSTYEQYF
>TRBJ1-4|TRBV5-4
CASSLGLGDEKLFF
>TRBJ2-5|TRBV11-2
CASSLRGAGQTQETQYF
>TRBJ2-7|TRBV28
CASTGTGGLEYF
>TRBJ1-5|TRBV9
CASSVDGGRQPQHF